These T cell receptor beta chains were read from a single sample in a study of long-term antiretroviral therapy in people with HIV. Assay used: immunoSEQ multiplex PCR; TCRdb lists only in-frame clones, some missing. The data contain over 30,000 clones, 65% to 85% of them singletons. The source was unsorted PBMCs, collected 3.1 years after starting antiretroviral therapy. The source is a woman between 50 and 59 years old with HIV. The CDR3 runs from the conserved cysteine through the conserved F or W. A D gene is named only where the DNA matches it firmly. Clone size is given for some rows only: seen once, a few or many times, or a class if the clone is expanded.

>15|few|TRBD2|TRBV29-1|TRBJ2-1
CSVDSPSAGGNEQFF
TGCAGCGTTGACTCTCCTTCAGCGGGGGGCAATGAGCAGTTCTTC
>15|.|.|TRBV7-9|TRBJ2-1
CASSSQGSSYNEQFF
TGTGCCAGCAGCTCACAGGGAAGCTCCTACAATGAGCAGTTCTTC
>13|.|.|TRBV18|TRBJ2-3
CASSPKEDGSRYF
TGTGCCAGCTCACCGAAAGAGGACGGGTCGAGGTATTTT
>15|.|TRBD1|TRBV29-1|TRBJ1-3
CSVERQGAKGKGIYF
TGCAGCGTTGAACGTCAGGGGGCGAAGGGTAAAGGGATATATTTT
>14|.|.|TRBV7-9|TRBJ2-5
CASSLVEVEETQYF
TGTGCCAGCAGCTTAGTAGAGGTGGAAGAGACCCAGTACTTC
>15|once|.|TRBV6-1|TRBJ1-1
CASSLRADMNTEAFF
TGTGCCAGCAGTCTTCGGGCGGATATGAACACTGAAGCTTTCTTT
>13|.|TRBD1|TRBV6-5|TRBJ2-5
CASKRDSQETQYF
TGTGCCAGCAAAAGGGACAGCCAAGAGACCCAGTACTTC
>14|.|.|TRBV11-2|TRBJ2-7
CASSLDLGDYEQYF
TGTGCCAGCAGCTTGGACCTAGGAGACTACGAGCAGTACTTC
>16|.|TRBD1|TRBV14|TRBJ1-3
CASSHLGTASGNTIYF
TGTGCCAGCAGCCACCTTGGGACAGCCTCTGGAAACACCATATATTTT
>18|.|.|TRBV30|TRBJ2-3
CAWSVASSGASGVDTQYF
TGTGCCTGGAGTGTAGCGTCCTCAGGGGCCTCCGGAGTAGATACGCAGTATTTT
>15|.|.|TRBV7-3|TRBJ1-3
CASSLSGSSGNTIYF
TGTGCCAGCAGCTTAAGCGGAAGCTCTGGAAACACCATATATTTT
>13|.|.|TRBV7-3|TRBJ2-5
CASSTSQGRTQYF
TGTGCCAGCAGCACCTCACAGGGACGGACCCAGTACTTC
>16|few|TRBD1|TRBV30|TRBJ1-6
CAWTTPGTGHSSPLHF
TGTGCCTGGACAACCCCGGGGACAGGGCATAGTTCACCCCTCCACTTT
>13|few|TRBD1|TRBV29-1|TRBJ1-1
CSGGQGEYTEAFF
TGCAGCGGGGGACAGGGGGAATACACTGAAGCTTTCTTT
>13|.|.|TRBV4-1|TRBJ2-1
CASSQVRGNEQFF
TGCGCCAGCAGCCAAGTAAGGGGCAATGAGCAGTTCTTC
>18|few|.|TRBV4-2|TRBJ1-6
CASSQERIKAAGNSPLHF
TGTGCCAGCAGCCAAGAAAGAATTAAGGCCGCGGGGAATTCACCCCTCCACTTT
>16|.|.|TRBV15|TRBJ1-4
CATSRTGGITNEKLFF
TGTGCCACCAGCAGAACAGGAGGTATAACTAATGAAAAACTGTTTTTT
>12|.|.|TRBV5-1|TRBJ2-5
CASSLLGETQYF
TGCGCCAGCAGCTTATTGGGGGAGACCCAGTACTTC
>16|once|.|TRBV21-1|TRBJ1-5
CASSKGQALSNQPQHF
TGTGCCAGCAGCAAGGGACAGGCCCTTAGCAATCAGCCCCAGCATTTT